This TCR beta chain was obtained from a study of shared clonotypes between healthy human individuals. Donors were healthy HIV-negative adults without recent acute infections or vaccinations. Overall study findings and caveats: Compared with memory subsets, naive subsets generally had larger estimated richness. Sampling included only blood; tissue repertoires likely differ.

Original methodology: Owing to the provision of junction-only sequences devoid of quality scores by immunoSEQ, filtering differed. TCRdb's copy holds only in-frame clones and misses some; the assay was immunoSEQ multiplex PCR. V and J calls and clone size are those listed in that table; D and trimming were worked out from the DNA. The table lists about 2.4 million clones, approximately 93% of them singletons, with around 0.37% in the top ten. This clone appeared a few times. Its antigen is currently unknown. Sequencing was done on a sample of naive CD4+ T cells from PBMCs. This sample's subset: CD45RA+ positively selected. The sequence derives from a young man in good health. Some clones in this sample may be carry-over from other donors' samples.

Written as DNA, the CDR3 is TGTGCCTGGAGTACAGGGGTTCAGCCCCAGCATTTT. Translated, it gives CAWSTGVQPQHF. This chain uses TRBV30 with TRBJ1-5, with 7 nucleotides matching TRBD1. This CDR3 region has 12 residues. CDR1 and CDR2 from the germline V gene are GTSNPN and SVGIG (reference sequence). The J segment lost 6 bases and the V segment lost 2 bases, leaving 1 base of the junction unmatched.